The present entry profiles one T cell receptor beta chain with its context. No antigen is known for it. This sample stems from a study of T cell repertoires in cytomegalovirus infection. One entry per CDR3 protein, called by TCRdb with MiXCR from the reads. The repertoire holds around 78,000 distinct CDR3 sequences, with more than 20% as singletons. The germline V gene encodes CDR1 LGHNA and CDR2 YSLEER. V lost 0 bases and J 6 bases, leaving 18 bases between the germline ends. The CDR3 totals 17 residues. Study-wide points: Within the response measured ex vivo, HLA-C-restricted CMV-specific TCR beta clonotypes were dominant.

Sequencing used CD8+ T cells from cultured PBMCs, obtained from culture after CMV antigen stimulation. The TCR comes from a human donor in good health (CMV status not recorded). Some clones in this sample may be carry-over from other donors' samples. The V and J genes are TRBV4-3 and TRBJ2-4, with D perhaps TRBD2 (6 bases). CDR3 loop: CASSQDSAGFSRNIQYF. The DNA for the CDR3 is TGCGCCAGCAGCCAAGATAGTGCGGGGTTTAGTAGAAACATTCAGTACTTC.